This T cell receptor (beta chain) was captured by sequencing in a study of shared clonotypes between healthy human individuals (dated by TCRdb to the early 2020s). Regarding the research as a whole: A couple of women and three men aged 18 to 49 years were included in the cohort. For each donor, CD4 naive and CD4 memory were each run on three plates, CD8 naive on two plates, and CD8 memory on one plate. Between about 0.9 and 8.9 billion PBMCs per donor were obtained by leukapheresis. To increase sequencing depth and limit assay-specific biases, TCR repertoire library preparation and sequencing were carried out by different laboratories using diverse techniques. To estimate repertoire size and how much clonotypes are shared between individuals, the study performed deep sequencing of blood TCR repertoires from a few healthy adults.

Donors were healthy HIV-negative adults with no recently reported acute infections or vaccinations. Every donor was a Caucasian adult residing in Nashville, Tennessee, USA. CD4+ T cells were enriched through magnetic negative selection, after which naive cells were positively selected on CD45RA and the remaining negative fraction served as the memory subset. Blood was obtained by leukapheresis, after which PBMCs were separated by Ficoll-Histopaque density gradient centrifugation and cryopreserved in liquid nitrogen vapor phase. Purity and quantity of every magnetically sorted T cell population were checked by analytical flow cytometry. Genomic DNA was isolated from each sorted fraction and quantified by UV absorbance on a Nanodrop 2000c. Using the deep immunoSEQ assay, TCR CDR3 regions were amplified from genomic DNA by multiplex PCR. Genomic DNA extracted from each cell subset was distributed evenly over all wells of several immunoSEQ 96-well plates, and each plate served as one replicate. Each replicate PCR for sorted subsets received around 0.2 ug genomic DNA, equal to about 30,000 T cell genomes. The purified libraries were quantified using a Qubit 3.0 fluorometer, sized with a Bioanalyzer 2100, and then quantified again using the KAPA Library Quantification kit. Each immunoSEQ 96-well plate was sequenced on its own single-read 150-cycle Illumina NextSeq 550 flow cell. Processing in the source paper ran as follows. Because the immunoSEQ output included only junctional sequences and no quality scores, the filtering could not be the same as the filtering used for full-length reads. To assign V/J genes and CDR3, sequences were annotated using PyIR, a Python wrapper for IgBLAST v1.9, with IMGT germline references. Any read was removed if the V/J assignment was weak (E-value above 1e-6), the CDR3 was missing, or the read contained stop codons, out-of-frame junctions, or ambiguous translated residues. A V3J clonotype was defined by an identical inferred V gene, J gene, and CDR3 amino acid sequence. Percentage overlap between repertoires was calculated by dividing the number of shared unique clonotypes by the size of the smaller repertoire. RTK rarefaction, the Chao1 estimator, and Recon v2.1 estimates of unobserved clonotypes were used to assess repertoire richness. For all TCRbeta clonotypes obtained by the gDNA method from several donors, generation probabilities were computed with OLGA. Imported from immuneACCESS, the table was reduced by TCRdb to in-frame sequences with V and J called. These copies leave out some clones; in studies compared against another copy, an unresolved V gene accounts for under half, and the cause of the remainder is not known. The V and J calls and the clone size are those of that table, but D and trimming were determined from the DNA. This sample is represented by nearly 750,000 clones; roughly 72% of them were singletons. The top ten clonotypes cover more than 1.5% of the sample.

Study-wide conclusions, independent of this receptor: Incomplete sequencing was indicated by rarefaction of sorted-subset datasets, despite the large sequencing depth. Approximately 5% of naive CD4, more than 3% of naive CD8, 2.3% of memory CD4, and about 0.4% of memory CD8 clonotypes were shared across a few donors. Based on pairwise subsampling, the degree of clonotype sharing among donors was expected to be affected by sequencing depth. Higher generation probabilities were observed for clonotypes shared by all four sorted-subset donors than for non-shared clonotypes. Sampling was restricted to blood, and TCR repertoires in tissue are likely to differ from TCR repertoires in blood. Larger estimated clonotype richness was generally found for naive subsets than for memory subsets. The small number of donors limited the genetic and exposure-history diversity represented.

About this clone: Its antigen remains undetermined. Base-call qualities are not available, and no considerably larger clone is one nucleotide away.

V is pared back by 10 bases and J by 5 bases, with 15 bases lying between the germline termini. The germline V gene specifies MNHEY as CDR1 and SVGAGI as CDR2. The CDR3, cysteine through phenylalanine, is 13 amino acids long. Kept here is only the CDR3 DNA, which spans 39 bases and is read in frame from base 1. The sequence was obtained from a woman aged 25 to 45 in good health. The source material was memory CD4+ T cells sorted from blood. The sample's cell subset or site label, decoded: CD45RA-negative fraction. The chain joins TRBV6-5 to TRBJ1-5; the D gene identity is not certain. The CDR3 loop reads CATQGGLDQPQHF. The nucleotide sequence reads TGTGCCACCCAAGGAGGTTTGGATCAGCCCCAGCATTTT.